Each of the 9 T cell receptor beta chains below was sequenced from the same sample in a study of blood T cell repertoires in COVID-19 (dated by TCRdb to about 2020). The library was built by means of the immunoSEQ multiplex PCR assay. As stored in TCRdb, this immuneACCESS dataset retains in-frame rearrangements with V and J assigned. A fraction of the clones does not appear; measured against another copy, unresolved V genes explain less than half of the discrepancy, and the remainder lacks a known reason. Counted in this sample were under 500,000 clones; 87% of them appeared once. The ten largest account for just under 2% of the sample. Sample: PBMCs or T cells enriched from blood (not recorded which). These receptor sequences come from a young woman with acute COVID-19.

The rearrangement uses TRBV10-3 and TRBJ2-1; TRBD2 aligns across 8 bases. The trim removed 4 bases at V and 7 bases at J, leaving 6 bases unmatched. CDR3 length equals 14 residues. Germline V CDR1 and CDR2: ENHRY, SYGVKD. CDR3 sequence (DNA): TGTGCCATCAGTGGAAATAGCGGGGTTAATGAGCAGTTCTTC. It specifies CAISGNSGVNEQFF.

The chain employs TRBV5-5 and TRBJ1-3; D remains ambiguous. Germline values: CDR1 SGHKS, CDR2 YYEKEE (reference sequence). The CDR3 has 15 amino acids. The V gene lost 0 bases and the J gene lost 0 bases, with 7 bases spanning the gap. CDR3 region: CASSLEAYSGNTIYF. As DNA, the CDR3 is TGTGCCAGCAGCTTGGAAGCTTACTCTGGAAACACCATATATTTT.

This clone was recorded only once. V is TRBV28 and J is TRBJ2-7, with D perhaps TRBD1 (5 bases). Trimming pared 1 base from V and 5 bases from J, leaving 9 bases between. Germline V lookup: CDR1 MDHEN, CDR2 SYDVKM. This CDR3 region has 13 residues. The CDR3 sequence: CASSLSGNDEQYF. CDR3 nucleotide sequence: TGTGCCAGCAGTTTATCAGGGAACGACGAGCAGTACTTC.

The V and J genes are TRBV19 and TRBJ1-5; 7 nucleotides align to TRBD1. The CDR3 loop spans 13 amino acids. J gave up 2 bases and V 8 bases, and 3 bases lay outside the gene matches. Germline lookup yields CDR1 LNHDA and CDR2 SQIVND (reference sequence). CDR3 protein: CASWDSGNQPQHF. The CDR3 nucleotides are TGTGCCAGTTGGGACAGTGGCAATCAGCCCCAGCATTTT.

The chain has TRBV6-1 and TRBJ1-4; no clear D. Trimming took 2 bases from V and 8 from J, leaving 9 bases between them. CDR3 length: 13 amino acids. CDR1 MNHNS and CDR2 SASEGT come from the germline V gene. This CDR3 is CASSELRGEKLFF. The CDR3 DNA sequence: TGTGCCAGCAGTGAACTCCGGGGAGAAAAACTGTTTTTT.

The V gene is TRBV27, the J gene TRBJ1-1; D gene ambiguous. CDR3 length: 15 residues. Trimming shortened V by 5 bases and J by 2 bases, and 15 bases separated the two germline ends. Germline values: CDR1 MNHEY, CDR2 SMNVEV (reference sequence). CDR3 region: CASSPSPVVNTEAFF. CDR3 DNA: TGTGCCAGCAGTCCATCCCCGGTAGTAAACACTGAAGCTTTCTTT.

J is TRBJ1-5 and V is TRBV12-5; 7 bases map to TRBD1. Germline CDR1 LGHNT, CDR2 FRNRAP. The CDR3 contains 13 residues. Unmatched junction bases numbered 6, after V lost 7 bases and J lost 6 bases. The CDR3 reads CASALTGFQPQHF. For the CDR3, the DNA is TGTGCTAGTGCCCTGACAGGGTTTCAGCCCCAGCATTTT.

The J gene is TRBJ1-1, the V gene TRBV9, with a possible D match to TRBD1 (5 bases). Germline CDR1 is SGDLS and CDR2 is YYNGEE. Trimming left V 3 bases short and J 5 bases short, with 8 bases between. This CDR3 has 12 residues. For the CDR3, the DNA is TGTGCCAGCAGCGCAGGGACTACTGAAGCTTTCTTT. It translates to CASSAGTTEAFF.

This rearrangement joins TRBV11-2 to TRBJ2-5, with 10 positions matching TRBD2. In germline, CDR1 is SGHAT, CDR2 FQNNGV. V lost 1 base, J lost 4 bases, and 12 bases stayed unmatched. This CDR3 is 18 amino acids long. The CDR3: CASSLGRLAGVKGETQYF. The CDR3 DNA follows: TGTGCCAGCAGCTTAGGACGCCTAGCGGGAGTAAAGGGAGAGACCCAGTACTTC. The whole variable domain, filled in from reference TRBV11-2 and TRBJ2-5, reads EAGVAQSPRYKIIEKRQSVAFWCNPISGHATLYWYQQILGQGPKLLIQFQNNGVVDDSQLPKDRFSAERLKGVDSTLKIQPAKLEDSAVYLCASSLGRLAGVKGETQYFGPGTRLLVL.